What follows are 30 T cell receptor beta chains derived from one specimen sequenced in a study of tumor T cells in aggressive B-cell lymphoma. Profiled with immunoSEQ multiplex PCR; TCRdb holds only in-frame clones, not every one. The sample holds 9,000 or so clones; roughly 84% are singletons and the top ten take less than 3.5%. Input material: tumor tissue. These receptors were collected from an adult with diffuse large B cell lymphoma.

The CDR3 region is CASSPGTSGGELFF. The CDR3, as DNA: TGTGCCAGCAGCCCCGGGACTAGCGGCGGGGAGCTGTTTTTT. The V gene is TRBV13, the J gene TRBJ2-2; TRBD2 matches at 11 bases. Germline lookup yields CDR1 PRHDT and CDR2 FYEKMQ (reference sequence). The length of the CDR3 is 14 residues. V lost 5 bases to trimming and J lost 7 bases; unmatched junction nucleotides: 3.

This clone was recorded only once. This rearrangement joins TRBV28 to TRBJ1-2, with D possibly being TRBD1 (5 bases). V was trimmed by 7 bases and J by 5 bases, leaving 14 bases between them. The CDR3 sequence is 13 residues long. Germline CDR1 is MDHEN and CDR2 is SYDVKM. The CDR3 here is CASTETENYGYTF. Here the CDR3 DNA reads TGTGCCAGCACCGAGACAGAAAATTATGGCTACACCTTC.

The chain recombines TRBV9 with TRBJ2-1; tentatively, D is TRBD2 (5 bases). In germline, CDR1 is SGDLS, CDR2 YYNGEE. CDR3 size: 14 residues. V was cut by 4 bases and J by 0 bases, with 8 bases left in between. The CDR3 region is CASSQGSSYNEQFF. DNA of the CDR3: TGTGCCAGCAGCCAAGGGAGCTCCTACAATGAGCAGTTCTTC.

This rearrangement joins TRBV9 to TRBJ2-2; TRBD1 is a possible D gene (6 bases). The CDR3 contains 16 residues. The V end lost 0 bases, the J end lost 1 base, and 10 bases lay between the germline ends. From germline, CDR1 is SGDLS and CDR2 YYNGEE. CDR3 nucleotide sequence: TGTGCCAGCAGCGTAGGGGGGCGCGAGAACACCGGGGAGCTGTTTTTT. Translating gives CASSVGGRENTGELFF.

The rearrangement links TRBV6-1 to TRBJ2-1; TRBD2 might be the D (6 bases). The CDR3 is 12 residues long. CDR1 MNHNS and CDR2 SASEGT come from the germline V gene. V was clipped by 8 bases and J by 7 bases, with 12 bases between them. The CDR3 here is CASRELWNEQFF. In DNA form, the CDR3 reads TGTGCCAGCCGGGAGTTGTGGAATGAGCAGTTCTTC.

The gene calls are TRBV2 and TRBJ1-2; 9 nucleotides agree with TRBD1. Trimming at V came to 6 bases and at J to 5 bases, leaving 7 bases not matched to a gene. Germline CDR1 reads SNHLY; CDR2 reads FYNNEI. This CDR3 spans 14 amino acids. The CDR3 DNA is TGTGCCAGCAGCGAAACAGGGGGCGGATATGGCTACACCTTC. Translation: CASSETGGGYGYTF.

This clone turned up a few times. The chain uses TRBV7-2 and TRBJ2-7; 7 bases are shared with TRBD1. Germline trimming cut 4 bases from V and 1 base from J; bases unmatched to any gene: 10. The CDR3 consists of 16 residues. CDR1 SGHTA and CDR2 FQGNSA come from the germline V gene. The CDR3 loop is CASSSSPGQPSYEQYF. Here the CDR3 DNA reads TGTGCCAGCAGCTCATCTCCGGGACAGCCTTCCTACGAGCAGTACTTC.

The CDR3 region has the DNA TGCGCCAGCAGCTCGCAGGTAGCGGGGGTCTACAATGAGCAGTTCTTC. As protein: CASSSQVAGVYNEQFF. The chain employs TRBV5-1 and TRBJ2-1, with TRBD2 identical over 9 bases. Germline CDR1 reads SGHRS; CDR2 reads YFSETQ. Trimming cost V 3 bases and J 3 bases; bases outside gene matches: 7. The length of the CDR3 is 16 residues.

V gene TRBV9 combines with J gene TRBJ2-2, with 7 bases aligning to TRBD1. The V and J ends lost 4 bases and 8 bases, in that order; junction bases with no gene match: 8. CDR1 SGDLS and CDR2 YYNGEE come from the germline V gene. CDR3 size: 14 residues. For the CDR3, the DNA is TGTGCCAGCAGCTTGAGAGGGGGCGTAGGGGAGCTGTTTTTT. This sequence encodes CASSLRGGVGELFF.

This clone was counted between two and nine times. The chain combines TRBV19 with TRBJ2-7; 7 bases fit TRBD1. V dropped 6 bases and J dropped 5; count of bases not matched to a gene: 7. The CDR3 is 13 residues long. Germline CDR1 is LNHDA and CDR2 is SQIVND (reference sequence). The CDR3 DNA reads TGTGCCAGTAGCCGAACCGGGACAGACGAGCAGTACTTC. This codes for CASSRTGTDEQYF.

The chain is built from TRBV14 and TRBJ2-1; D gene uncertain. V was cut by 1 base and J by 4 bases, with 11 bases left in between. The CDR3 totals 15 residues. CDR1 and CDR2 (germline): SGHDN, FVKESK. The CDR3: CASSQGSDWYNEQFF. CDR3 in DNA: TGTGCCAGCAGCCAAGGCTCCGACTGGTACAATGAGCAGTTCTTC.

The chain links TRBV11-2 to TRBJ2-3; D possibly corresponds to TRBD2 (5 bases). Germline V gives CDR1 SGHAT, CDR2 FQNNGV. V lost 9 bases and J lost 6, with 10 bases in between. The CDR3 loop spans 11 amino acids. CDR3 sequence: CASRRRDTQYF. As DNA, the CDR3 is TGTGCCAGTCGGAGGAGGGATACGCAGTATTTT. Full variable domain (outside the CDR3, taken from reference TRBV11-2 and TRBJ2-3): EAGVAQSPRYKIIEKRQSVAFWCNPISGHATLYWYQQILGQGPKLLIQFQNNGVVDDSQLPKDRFSAERLKGVDSTLKIQPAKLEDSAVYLCASRRRDTQYFGPGTRLTVL.

This clone is labeled as large. The V gene is TRBV7-9, the J gene TRBJ2-2; 11 bases agree with TRBD2. The CDR3 covers 16 residues. The germline gives CDR1 SEHNR, CDR2 FQNEAQ (reference sequence). The J segment lost 5 bases and the V segment lost 4 bases, leaving 6 bases of the junction unmatched. Written as DNA, the CDR3 is TGTGCCAGCAGCTCCCCACTAGCGGGGGTTACCGGGGAGCTGTTTTTT. Its translation: CASSSPLAGVTGELFF.

The V and J genes are TRBV5-4 and TRBJ2-1; 8 positions match TRBD2. The CDR3 spans 15 residues. The germline CDR1 and CDR2 sequences are SGHNT and YYREEE (reference sequence). The CDR3 DNA is TGTGTCACTAACTCCCGGGGGGGCGTCTACAATGAGCAGTTCTTC. This translates into CVTNSRGGVYNEQFF.

The rearrangement uses TRBV9 and TRBJ2-1; a possible D gene is TRBD1 (5 bases). Germline CDR1 is SGDLS and CDR2 is YYNGEE. Deletions cut 0 bases from V and 4 bases from J, with 14 bases between. This CDR3 spans 16 amino acids. CDR3 bases: TGTGCCAGCAGCGTAGAGGGCAGGGAAAGGTACAATGAGCAGTTCTTC. This gives the protein CASSVEGRERYNEQFF.

The chain is built from TRBV5-6 and TRBJ1-1; D perhaps matches TRBD1 (6 bases). Germline V gene data show CDR1 as SGHDT and CDR2 as YYEEEE. The CDR3 spans 13 residues. Trimming removed 0 bases from V and 7 bases from J, with 10 bases in between. CDR3 sequence: CASSLALDSEAFF. The DNA for the CDR3 is TGTGCCAGCAGCTTGGCCCTGGACAGTGAAGCTTTCTTT.

This chain uses TRBV2 with TRBJ2-7; the D gene is possibly TRBD2 (5 bases). The CDR3 is made up of 13 amino acids. The germline CDR1 and CDR2 sequences are SNHLY and FYNNEI. V was pared by 2 bases and J by 6 bases, with 11 bases between. As DNA, the CDR3 is TGTGCCAGCAGTGAACAGGCCGAGGGCGAGCAGTACTTC. This encodes CASSEQAEGEQYF. The full variable domain, rest sourced from reference TRBV2 and TRBJ2-7, is EPEVTQTPSHQVTQMGQEVILRCVPISNHLYFYWYRQILGQKVEFLVSFYNNEISEKSEIFDDQFSVERPDGSNFTLKIRSTKLEDSAMYFCASSEQAEGEQYFGPGTRLTVT.

The rearrangement uses TRBV2 and TRBJ1-6; D gene ambiguous. V lost 1 base and J lost 4, with 14 bases in between. Germline V gene sequence: CDR1 SNHLY, CDR2 FYNNEI. The length of the CDR3 is 17 residues. CDR3 residues: CASSEEVRARYNSPLHF. DNA of the CDR3: TGTGCCAGCAGTGAAGAGGTGCGGGCTCGATATAATTCACCCCTCCACTTT.

The chain is built from TRBV4-1 and TRBJ2-7, with 12 nucleotides matching TRBD2. Germline trimming cut 0 bases from V and 2 bases from J; bases unmatched to any gene: 2. From germline, CDR1 is MGHRA and CDR2 YSYEKL. The CDR3 consists of 16 residues. DNA of the CDR3: TGCGCCAGCAGCCAAGAGCTAGCGGGGGGGACCTACGAGCAGTACTTC. It encodes CASSQELAGGTYEQYF.

J is TRBJ1-3 and V is TRBV11-1; 7 bases match TRBD1. CDR3 size: 15 residues. V dropped 5 bases and J dropped 0; count of bases not matched to a gene: 4. CDR1 is SGHAT and CDR2 is FQDESV in the germline V gene (reference sequence). The DNA for the CDR3 is TGTGCCAGCAGCCCGGGGACAGCCTCTGGAAACACCATATATTTT. Amino acid sequence: CASSPGTASGNTIYF.

The chain carries TRBV9 and TRBJ1-3; TRBD1 agrees at 8 bases. The CDR3 is made up of 16 amino acids. The V segment lost 3 bases and the J segment 2 bases; nucleotides outside the gene matches: 7. CDR1 and CDR2 (germline): SGDLS, YYNGEE. In DNA, the CDR3 is TGTGCCAGCAGCGATGGGACAGGTGACGCTGGAAACACCATATATTTT. Translating gives CASSDGTGDAGNTIYF. The variable domain in full, completed from reference TRBV9 and TRBJ1-3, reads DSGVTQTPKHLITATGQRVTLRCSPRSGDLSVYWYQQSLDQGLQFLIQYYNGEERAKGNILERFSAQQFPDLHSELNLSSLELGDSALYFCASSDGTGDAGNTIYFGEGSWLTVV.

A word on this clone: Germline and junction disagree at one end, which may indicate a read error. The chain combines TRBV7-7 with TRBJ2-2, with TRBD2 matching over 9 bases. The CDR3 runs 18 residues. Germline V gene data show CDR1 as SSHAT and CDR2 as FNYEAQ (reference sequence). CDR3 nucleotides: TGTGCTAGCAGCTTAACTAGCGGGTGGCTGACGAACACCGGGGAGCTGTTTTTT. Amino acid sequence: CASSLTSGWLTNTGELFF.

The chain combines TRBV4-2 with TRBJ2-6; 11 bases line up with TRBD1. J was trimmed by 1 base and V by 1 base; bases with no gene match: 9. The CDR3 totals 20 residues. From germline, CDR1 is LGHNA and CDR2 YNFKEQ. CDR3 bases: TGTGCCAGCAGCCAAGCCGGACAGGGGGCTGTCAGTTCTGGGGCCAACGTCCTGACTTTC. Translated: CASSQAGQGAVSSGANVLTF.

The chain has TRBV9 and TRBJ2-3; 10 bases are shared with TRBD2. With V trimmed by 4 bases and J by 11 bases, 19 bases remained unmatched. Germline V gene sequence: CDR1 SGDLS, CDR2 YYNGEE. The CDR3 contains 17 residues. CDR3 coding DNA: TGTGCCAGCAGCCCGACCGAATCTAGCGGGGGATTCAATAGGCAGTATTTT. Residues: CASSPTESSGGFNRQYF. Combining the CDR3 with reference TRBV9 and TRBJ2-3 gives the whole variable domain DSGVTQTPKHLITATGQRVTLRCSPRSGDLSVYWYQQSLDQGLQFLIQYYNGEERAKGNILERFSAQQFPDLHSELNLSSLELGDSALYFCASSPTESSGGFNRQYFGPGTRLTVL.

This chain links TRBV2 with TRBJ1-6; 7 nucleotides align to TRBD1. The CDR3 totals 14 residues. The V segment lost 4 bases and the J segment 16 bases; nucleotides outside the gene matches: 13. CDR1 and CDR2 (germline): SNHLY, FYNNEI. The CDR3 DNA is TGTGCCAGCAGTGTCGGGACAGTTATTGGTCGGCTCCACTTT. Translating it yields CASSVGTVIGRLHF.

The chain has TRBV5-1 and TRBJ1-2; 9 nucleotides line up with TRBD1. This CDR3 region has 16 residues. With 4 bases clipped from V and 2 bases from J, the junction kept 9 bases outside the gene matches. CDR1 SGHRS and CDR2 YFSETQ come from the germline V gene. The CDR3 sequence: CASSGNSGTGNYGYTF. CDR3 DNA sequence: TGCGCCAGCAGCGGGAATTCCGGGACAGGGAACTATGGCTACACCTTC.

This clone was seen a few times. The rearrangement uses TRBV6-5 and TRBJ2-7; TRBD1 matches at 7 bases. The CDR3 extends over 14 amino acids. V was pared by 7 bases and J by 6 bases, with 12 bases of the junction left unmatched. CDR1 is MNHEY, CDR2 SVGAGI, per germline. The CDR3 reads CASKTTGPVVEQYF. The CDR3 nucleotides are TGTGCCAGCAAAACGACAGGGCCAGTGGTCGAGCAGTACTTC.

The V gene is TRBV7-6, the J gene TRBJ2-1, with D tentatively TRBD2 (6 bases). The V end lost 0 bases, the J end lost 7 bases, and 7 bases lay between the germline ends. Germline V lookup: CDR1 SGHVS, CDR2 FNYEAQ. CDR3 length equals 13 residues. This CDR3 is CASSLAAGNEQFF. CDR3 nucleotides: TGTGCCAGCAGCTTAGCGGCGGGGAATGAGCAGTTCTTC.

The rearrangement uses TRBV30 and TRBJ1-1, with D possibly being TRBD1 (5 bases). In germline, CDR1 is GTSNPN, CDR2 SVGIG (reference sequence). Trimming stripped 3 bases from V and 7 bases from J, with 9 bases between. There are 11 residues in the CDR3. CDR3 protein: CAWSAGIEAFF. The DNA of the CDR3 is TGTGCCTGGAGCGCAGGGATTGAAGCTTTCTTT.

This clone was seen a single time. The chain uses TRBV30 and TRBJ1-2; a weak D match, TRBD1 (6 bases). The CDR3 has 13 residues. In germline, CDR1 is GTSNPN, CDR2 SVGIG (reference sequence). V was shortened by 7 bases and J by 4 bases, with 16 bases between the two germline ends. The CDR3 here is CAFLSGAGYGYTF. The CDR3 DNA reads as TGTGCCTTTCTGTCAGGGGCCGGCTATGGCTACACCTTC.